These T cell receptor beta chains were read from a single sample in a study of T cells in Graves' hyperthyroidism and ophthalmopathy. Each CDR3 protein gets one entry after TCRdb re-called the multiplex PCR reads with MiXCR. The table shows 250,000 or so distinct CDR3 sequences, with about 15% occurring only once. The sample consisted of blood. All receptors come from a middle-aged woman with Graves' hyperthyroidism that later progressed to Graves' ophthalmopathy. The CDR3 runs from the conserved cysteine through the conserved F or W. D genes are given only for firm matches. Only part of the rows carry a size: once, few, many, or a class if the clone is expanded.

TRBJ2-1	TRBV7-3	NA	NA	CASSPGWVGEQFF	TGTGCCAGCAGCCCGGGATGGGTGGGTGAGCAGTTCTTC
TRBJ2-1	TRBV4-2	NA	once	CVSSQDLGPRLYNEQFF	TGTGTCAGCAGCCAAGATCTAGGGCCGAGGCTCTACAATGAGCAGTTCTTC
TRBJ1-6	TRBV9	NA	few	CASSGRTKSNSPLHF	TGTGCCAGCAGCGGAAGGACAAAGAGTAATTCACCCCTCCACTTT
TRBJ2-5	TRBV7-4	TRBD2	NA	CASSLDQRERQETQYF	TGTGCCAGCAGCTTAGATCAGCGGGAGCGACAAGAGACCCAGTACTTC
TRBJ2-3	TRBV20-1	TRBD2	NA	CSVGGGSTDTQYF	TGCAGTGTCGGCGGGGGTAGCACAGATACGCAGTATTTT
TRBJ2-1	TRBV6-1	TRBD2	many	CASSEILTSGRSTNEQFF	TGTGCCAGCAGTGAGATTTTGACTAGCGGGAGGTCCACGAATGAGCAGTTCTTC
TRBJ2-4	TRBV27	NA	many	CASSLGGNIQYF	TGTGCCAGCAGTTTAGGGGGAAACATTCAGTACTTC
TRBJ2-1	TRBV6-9	TRBD2	few	CASTSTSVHEQFF	TGTGCCAGCACATCGACTAGCGTTCATGAGCAGTTCTTC
TRBJ2-7	TRBV28	NA	many	CASRPRIKVEQYF	TGTGCCAGCAGACCTAGAATAAAGGTTGAGCAGTACTTC
TRBJ1-5	TRBV10-3	NA	few	CAISDMEAMGPQHF	TGTGCCATCAGTGACATGGAGGCGATGGGGCCCCAGCATTTT
TRBJ2-7	TRBV20-1	TRBD1	many	CSARPRDRASYEQYF	TGCAGTGCTAGGCCCCGGGACAGGGCAAGTTACGAGCAGTACTTC
TRBJ2-7	TRBV6-1	NA	few	CASSESGHTAYEQYF	TGTGCCAGCAGTGAATCTGGCCACACCGCCTACGAGCAGTACTTC
TRBJ2-5	TRBV6-1	TRBD2	few	CASMEKAGVAYF	TGTGCCAGCATGGAAAAAGCGGGAGTCGCGTACTTC
TRBJ2-1	TRBV10-3	NA	many	CATLIDSYNEQFF	TGTGCCACGTTAATCGACTCCTACAATGAGCAGTTCTTC
TRBJ2-5	TRBV7-9	NA	many	CASSLAGAGGETQYF	TGTGCCAGCAGCTTAGCTGGCGCCGGAGGGGAGACCCAGTACTTC
TRBJ2-1	TRBV7-9	TRBD2	many	CASSLTAGGSNEQFF	TGTGCCAGCAGCTTAACGGCGGGAGGTAGCAATGAGCAGTTCTTC